Below, one TCR beta chain is given with its context. In its sample, this clonotype was seen many times. No antigen is known for it. Base qualities are missing; no much larger clone stands one base away. Libraries were constructed by multiplex PCR. TCRdb names Illumina HiSeq 4000 as the instrument used. CDR3 regions were amplified by Arm-PCR with iRepertoire HTBI primers to construct TCR beta libraries. Before sequencing, the PCR products went through gel purification. On the study's bioinformatics: Gene usage analysis of CDR3 amino acid clonotypes used the approximately 56 TRBV and 14 TRBJ segments found across samples. COPE and FqMerger were used to merge filtered high-quality paired reads into contigs. BLAST was used to align contigs to IMGT TRBV, TRBD and TRBJ reference genes, with CDR3 defined following IMGT. Clonotypes above 0.1% frequency were classified as highly expanded clones. Repertoire diversity was measured by Shannon entropy, and V-J evenness by the Gini coefficient. A clonotype found in more than one individual was treated as public. TCRdb reworked the public reads: Q25 trimming with fastp, MiXCR clone assembly, productive beta chains retained. A single entry per CDR3 protein holds the most common genes and DNA from its merged rows. The V and J calls reflect TCRdb's pipeline rather than the authors' work. For this sample there are 510,000 or so distinct CDR3 sequences; about 11% appear just once. The ten largest clones capture roughly 8.2% of the sample.

This entry belongs to a study of regulatory T cells in long-lasting Graves disease listed by TCRdb under 2021. Study-wide context: In the newly diagnosed Graves' disease group, patients had been taking antithyroid drugs for less than 3 months. Persistent Graves' disease patients were compared with newly diagnosed Graves' disease patients by peripheral blood TCR sequencing and RNA sequencing. A total of some 33 samples were covered by TCR sequencing, comprising some 13 persistent and around 20 newly diagnosed Graves' disease patients. The study took place in China and was registered as a clinical trial.

The germline V gene (reference sequence) sets CDR1 to LNHDA and CDR2 to SQIVND. There are 14 amino acids in the CDR3, from cysteine to phenylalanine inclusive. Only the CDR3 portion is preserved as DNA: 42 bases, with reading frame beginning at the first base. V is clipped by 7 bases and J by 3 bases, and the sequence between their germline boundaries is 13 bases long. The sample's time point label, decoded: newly diagnosed GD, antithyroid drugs for less than 3 months. RNA was extracted from PBMCs in TRIzol for both TCR sequencing and RNA sequencing. Graves' disease was diagnosed according to American Thyroid Association guidelines. The patients came from an endocrinology department in Xi'an, China. From each patient, approximately 9 milliliters of peripheral blood was collected into an EDTA anticoagulant tube. Ficoll Paque Plus density gradient separation was used to isolate PBMCs, and no further T cell sorting was performed. An Agilent 2100 Bioanalyzer and agarose gel were used to check RNA quality, and a NanoDrop 2000 was used to measure RNA concentration.

The full study reports these points: The authors acknowledged the small sample size as a limitation that may reduce accuracy. Lower TCR Shannon entropy and fewer highly expanded clones were observed in persistent Graves' disease patients than in newly diagnosed patients, which suggested clonal expansion. Sequencing and analysis were restricted to the TCR beta chain. TRBV28, TRBJ1-2 and TRBJ2-5 were preferentially used in persistent disease, while TRBV20-1 and TRBJ2-1 were favored in newly diagnosed disease. Peripheral blood alone was examined, since thyroid tissue, which constituted the primary lesion, could not be accessed. Persistent patients shared more public clonotypes among themselves (roughly 2,700) than newly diagnosed patients did (over 950).

The same data also contributed to another study, on T cells in Graves' hyperthyroidism and ophthalmopathy. The other study reports the following: Stable Graves' hyperthyroidism was defined as no progression to ophthalmopathy during 18 months of follow-up. Hyperthyroidism patients were newly diagnosed, with disease duration under 2 months, and aged 18 to 65 years. Exclusion was applied to patients with uncontrolled infections, other autoimmune diseases, pregnancy or lactation. Diagnoses were based on clinical symptoms, serum thyroxine and TRAb, thyroid ultrasound and orbital computed tomography. The first round of RT-PCR for the TCR CDR3 was performed with the HTBI primer set and the Qiagen OneStep RT-PCR kit. Most expanded thyroid clonotypes (frequency above 0.001) were also detected in blood, a finding suggesting that blood repertoires may reflect thyroid immune responses. Ophthalmopathy was separated from stable hyperthyroidism by a 13 V-J signature model, with 87.88% sensitivity and roughly 81% specificity obtained in cross-validation and 80%/75% obtained in testing. In validation, the model predicted progression to ophthalmopathy a median of 6.5 months before onset, with roughly 70% sensitivity and more than 72% specificity. To identify distinguishing TCR V-J signatures, a discovery cohort of 100 patients was used, comprising 40 to 45 with Graves' ophthalmopathy and 55 to 65 with stable Graves' hyperthyroidism. Prospective prediction of ophthalmopathy was tested in an independent validation cohort of 18 to 20 hyperthyroidism patients and 17 patients who later progressed to ophthalmopathy. The 100 discovery patients were randomly divided into training and test sets at a 7:3 ratio. Thyroid tissue and blood T-cell repertoires from about six Graves' hyperthyroidism patients were also compared in the study. After blood sampling, hyperthyroidism patients were treated with methimazole at a starting dose of 30 mg daily, and ophthalmopathy patients were treated with high-dose intravenous methylprednisolone. Libraries were constructed in a second round of multiplex PCR, after which size selection and purification were performed. The libraries were sequenced on an Illumina HiSeq2000 using paired-end 100 bp reads. Raw data were processed with SOAPnuke, discarding reads with adapters, uncalled bases, mean Phred below 15, or no exact constant-primer or identifier match. High-quality paired reads were merged with COPE v1.2.5, and unique nucleotide sequences were defined as clonotypes. MiTCR v1.1 was used to align clonotypes to the IMGT TRBV, TRBD and TRBJ reference segments. Analysis was restricted to V-J combinations with a frequency above 0.0001, which covered roughly 99% of repertoires. A TCS score was defined as the ratio between F50 (clonal expansion) and ExV (chaos), using BLOSUM62-based TCRdist between CDR3 peptides within each V-J. Welch's t-statistics and random forest reduced 500 to 650 V-J features to roughly 13, which were used in a naive Bayes classifier (R e1071). No statistical method was used to fix the sample size in advance, and group allocation was not hidden from the investigators. TCR Vbeta CDR3 sequencing of roughly 140 peripheral blood samples (43 ophthalmopathy, about 75 hyperthyroidism and approximately 17 progressor patients) is reported in the paper.

The sequence joins TRBV19 to TRBJ2-1; TRBD2 is a possible D gene, resting on 6 matching bases. This clonotype originated in a woman aged 25 to 45 with Graves disease. Donor details come from another sample of the same person, matched by shared clones. This sample comprised peripheral blood mononuclear cells (PBMCs), obtained at new diagnosis, from a patient treated with antithyroid drugs. The CDR3 sequence is CASTTGLLYNEQFF. The nucleotide sequence is TGTGCCAGTACAACGGGACTCCTCTACAATGAGCAGTTCTTC.